The T cell receptor beta chain described here comes from a study of blood T cell repertoires in COVID-19. TCRdb keeps only in-frame clones here, not all; method: immunoSEQ multiplex PCR. The sample has 270,000 or so clones, about nine tenths seen once; the top ten hold 0.94%. Trimming took off 4 bases at V and 2 bases at J, with 17 bases between the two ends. The CDR3 extends over 16 amino acids. Germline V gene data show CDR1 as SGHRS and CDR2 as YFSETQ. Sequenced input: peripheral blood. The chain joins TRBV5-1 to TRBJ2-3; perhaps TRBD2 as D (5 bases). This receptor was taken from a woman aged 40 to 49 who had recovered from COVID-19. CDR3 bases: TGCGCCAGCAGCCCGGGAACATTTTCATACACAGATACGCAGTATTTT. Translation gives CASSPGTFSYTDTQYF.